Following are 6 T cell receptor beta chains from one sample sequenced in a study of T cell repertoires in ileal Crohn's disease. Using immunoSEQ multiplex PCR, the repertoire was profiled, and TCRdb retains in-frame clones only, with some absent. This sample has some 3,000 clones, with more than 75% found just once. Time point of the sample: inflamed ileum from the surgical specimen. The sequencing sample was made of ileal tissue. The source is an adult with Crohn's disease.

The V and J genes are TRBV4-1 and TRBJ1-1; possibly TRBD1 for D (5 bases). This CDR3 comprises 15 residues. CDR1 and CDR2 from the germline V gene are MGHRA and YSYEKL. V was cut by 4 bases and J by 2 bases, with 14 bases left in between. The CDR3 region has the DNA TGCGCCAGCAGCCCGAGACTGACAGCCAACACTGAAGCTTTCTTT. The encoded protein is CASSPRLTANTEAFF.

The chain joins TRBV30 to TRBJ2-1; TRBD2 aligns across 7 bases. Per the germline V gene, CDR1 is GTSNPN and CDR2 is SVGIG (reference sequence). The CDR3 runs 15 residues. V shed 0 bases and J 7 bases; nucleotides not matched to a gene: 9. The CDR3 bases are TGTGCCTGGAGTGTACGGGGGAGGGCCGGGAATGAGCAGTTCTTC. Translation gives CAWSVRGRAGNEQFF.

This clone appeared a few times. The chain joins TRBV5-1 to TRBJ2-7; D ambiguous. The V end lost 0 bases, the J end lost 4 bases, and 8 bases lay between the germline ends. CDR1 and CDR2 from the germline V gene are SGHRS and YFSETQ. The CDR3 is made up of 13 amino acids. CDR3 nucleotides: TGCGCCAGCAGCTTGGAAAGTGGATACGAGCAGTACTTC. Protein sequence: CASSLESGYEQYF. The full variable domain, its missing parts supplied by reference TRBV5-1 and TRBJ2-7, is KAGVTQTPRYLIKTRGQQVTLSCSPISGHRSVSWYQQTPGQGLQFLFEYFSETQRNKGNFPGRFSGRQFSNSRSEMNVSTLELGDSALYLCASSLESGYEQYFGPGTRLTVT.

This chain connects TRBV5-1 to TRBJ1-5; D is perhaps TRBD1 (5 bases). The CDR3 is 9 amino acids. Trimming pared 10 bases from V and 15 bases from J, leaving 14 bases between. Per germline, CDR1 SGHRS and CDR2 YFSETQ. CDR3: CAGVRGGHF. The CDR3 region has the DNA TGCGCCGGAGTCCGGGGGGGGCATTTT.

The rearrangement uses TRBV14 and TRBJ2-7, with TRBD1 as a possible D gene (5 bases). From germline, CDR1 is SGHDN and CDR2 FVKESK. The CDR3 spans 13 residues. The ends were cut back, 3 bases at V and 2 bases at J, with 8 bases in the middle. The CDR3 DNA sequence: TGTGCCAGCAGCCAGGGCAGGGCCTACGAGCAGTACTTC. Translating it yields CASSQGRAYEQYF.

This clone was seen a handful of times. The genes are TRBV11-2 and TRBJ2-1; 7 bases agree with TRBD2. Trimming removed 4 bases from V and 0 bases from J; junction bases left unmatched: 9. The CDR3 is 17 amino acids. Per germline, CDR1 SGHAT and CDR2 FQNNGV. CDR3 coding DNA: TGTGCCAGCAGCTCCCCGGCGGGAGCGTACTCCTACAATGAGCAGTTCTTC. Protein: CASSSPAGAYSYNEQFF.